This T cell receptor (beta chain) emerged from a study of cytomegalovirus exposure and HLA in healthy donors. In the study overall: Early released data comprised 75 million to 100 million unique TCRs from HLA-typed donors. When roughly 420 donors were genotyped, approximately 80% of them were found to fall in the Caucasian-associated ancestry cluster.

Notes on the study in general: More clonal expansion characterized HLA-associated TCR beta chains than equally common others in a later analysis. Reported findings show TCR beta sequences accurately forecast HLA-A and HLA-B alleles in most subjects.

PCR used 60 Vbeta primers and 13 Jbeta primers. Assay: immunoSEQ multiplex PCR; the TCRdb copy retains only in-frame clones and omits some. The sample yields around 100,000 clones, approximately 80% seen once. Germline V lookup: CDR1 LGHNA, CDR2 YNFKEQ. CDR3 length equals 13 residues. V shed 1 base and J shed 5 bases, with 8 bases lying between them. Comments on this clone: Its antigen is not identified.

This clonotype originated in a woman in her late teens or twenties in good health and CMV-seropositive. Sequencing input: PBMCs. The chain combines TRBV4-2 with TRBJ2-5; D is unclear. CDR3 sequence reads: CASSQGYGETQYF. For the CDR3, the DNA is TGTGCCAGCAGCCAAGGCTACGGTGAGACCCAGTACTTC.